This T cell receptor beta chain is from a study of cytomegalovirus exposure and HLA in healthy donors (dated by TCRdb to the late 2010s). Notes on the research overall: According to an earlier analysis of 550 to 750 of the donors, about 180 million T cells yielded approximately 120 million unique TCR beta sequences and less than 300 Gb of sequence data. Among the roughly 400 genotyped donors, around 81% belonged to the genetic ancestry cluster associated with self-reported Caucasian donors. The aim of the study was to test whether cataloging public T cell receptors could identify signatures of past pathogen exposure. Genome-wide SNP genotypes for about 65% of the roughly 670 donors were used in a later genetic analysis, which treated that subset as a discovery cohort. Donor age, sex, ethnicity and CMV serostatus were compiled together with the repertoire data. In the later analysis, no new phenotypic data were used to find candidate immune exposures; instead, reliance was placed on TCR beta sequences and their occurrence across donors. HLA typing covered class I and class II loci at four-digit resolution. All discovery cohort repertoires had been generated using a single sequencing platform. The number of typed donors differed by locus: about 620-630 for A, B, C, DRB1 and DQB1; 522 for DQA1; 606 for DPA1; and around 470 for DPB1. Roughly 5 DR-DQ haplotypes were handled as single units for association and clustering because linkage in the cohort was strong. Using immunosequencing, the study profiled T cell repertoires from about 650 subjects and related those repertoires to cytomegalovirus serostatus. In an earlier analysis of roughly 600 of the donors, high-throughput TCR beta sequencing was used to judge whether each TCR beta V gene segment behaved as functional or pseudogenic. To study patterns of TCR occurrence, a later analysis re-analyzed previously published TCR beta repertoires from 600 to 750 donors and added high-resolution HLA genotyping. To predict cytomegalovirus infection status, the study combined high-throughput TCR immunosequencing, statistical association of individual TCRs with disease status, and machine learning. Approximately 330 gigabases of sequencing data and 70 million to 95 million unique TCR sequences made up an early release that covered nearly 650 HLA-typed donors. Among around 400 genotyped donors of the cohort, an average of around 250,000 unique TCR beta nucleotide sequences was sequenced per donor, of which 15% to 20% were non-productive. A separate validation cohort of roughly 130 different subjects was used in addition to the 666-subject first cohort.

From a lookup of the germline V gene (reference sequence), CDR1 and CDR2 are SEHNR and FQNEAQ. V and J are trimmed by 1 base and 8 bases, and the gene matches miss 8 bases of the junction. The CDR3 runs 16 residues from the cysteine to the phenylalanine. Only the CDR3 DNA stays, 48 bases, in frame from base 1. The cohort comprised several hundred healthy bone marrow donors. At the time of sampling, all cohort members were nominally healthy, though unrecorded immune exposures were likely present. The donor tested CMV seropositive, placing the donor among the roughly 300 seropositive members of the cohort. A peripheral blood sample was provided by each donor, and peripheral blood mononuclear cells were used for TCR beta sequencing. Genomic DNA extraction from the blood cell samples was performed with the Qiagen DNeasy Blood Extraction Kit. The library was made by the immunoSEQ multiplex PCR assay. For the multiplex PCR, a mixture combining 60 forward primers for TCR Vbeta segments and 13 reverse primers for TCR Jbeta segments was used. Amplification of the CDR3 region of rearranged TCR beta genes was performed with a multiplex PCR assay on genomic DNA. The Illumina HiSeq System was used to sequence the amplified TCR beta libraries as 87-base-pair reads. On the authors' methods: Across the 670 or so repertoires, a later analysis counted 80 million or so unique TCR beta chains, roughly 11 million of which were shared by at least two donors. To remove PCR and sequencing errors, raw reads were error-corrected and collapsed into unique sequences using a nearest-neighbor algorithm that merged closely related sequences. V, D and J gene segments were assigned by aligning CDR3 sequences to IMGT reference sequences. Each retained sequence needed at least a six-nucleotide match to both a V gene segment and a J gene segment. Rearrangements were classified as productive when the CDR3 lacked stop codons and remained in frame with V and J, and all other rearrangements were classified as non-productive. CDR3 was defined by IMGT convention, running from the second conserved V-encoded cysteine to the conserved J-encoded phenylalanine. The earlier analysis of about 590 of the donors excluded sequences that lacked an unambiguous match to a single V gene segment. An earlier analysis of some 610 of the donors called V segments functional above 56.7% productive rearrangements and segregating when the between-donor standard deviation exceeded 5%. A statistical classification framework was built for diagnosing cytomegalovirus status from the catalog of TCR beta chain sequences. V and J gene assignment, in a later analysis, came from comparing TCR nucleotide sequences with IMGT/GENE-DB human TR gene sequences. A later analysis assigned CDR3 sequences and most-parsimonious VDJ recombination scenarios with the TCRdist pipeline. In a later analysis, each TCR beta chain was defined by its CDR3 amino acid sequence together with its V-gene family, and reads lacking a unique V-gene family were excluded. As a way to deal with suspected cross-contamination and a sequencing artifact, a later analysis dropped 450 to 700 nucleotide sequences that were highly shared and had low generation probability. In a later analysis, a clonal expansion index was calculated for each public chain from normalized within-repertoire ranks of inferred template counts. Generation probabilities in a later analysis came from a VDJ recombination model fitted to out-of-frame rearrangements, and those results were checked against IGoR. A later analysis scored TCR-TCR, TCR-HLA and TCR-CMV co-occurrence with hypergeometric tests, applying a repertoire-size bias correction to TCR pairs. False discovery rates were estimated in a later analysis by permuting HLA or CMV assignments 20 times. In a later analysis, co-occurring TCRs were grouped using DBSCAN, with TCRdist sequence similarity added in when clustering inside HLA-allele-positive subsets. For co-occurrence clustering, repertoires with fewer than 30,000 or more than 120,000 public chains were excluded, along with four to six repertoires with anomalous nucleotide sharing. TCRdb obtained this table from immuneACCESS and retained in-frame rearrangements with V and J assigned. These tables miss some clones; where compared with another copy, unresolved V genes account for less than half of the shortfall, and the remainder is unexplained. That table furnishes V, J and clone size, whereas the DNA furnished D and trimming. In all, the sample holds approximately 190,000 clones, and 75% to 85% of those were seen once. 11% to 15% of the sample comes from the top ten.

Results and caveats for the whole study, not just this receptor: Some IMGT-functional V segments, including TRBV6-2 and TRBV6-3, could not be distinguished by the 87-base-pair reads and were therefore excluded. The earlier analysis of approximately 590 of the donors excluded some 15 rarely observed V segments, including chromosome 9 orphons, because counts were too low. According to a later genetic analysis, donors in an Asian-associated ancestry cluster had fewer N-insertions in productive TCRs than the approximately 630-donor mean. A later analysis found that TCR association rates varied across HLA loci, with DRB1 alleles showing the most associated TCRs and HLA-C alleles the fewest. In a later analysis, HLA-associated TCR beta chains showed more clonal expansion and lower generation probabilities than non-associated chains that were equally common. A later analysis found that most CMV-associated TCR beta chains appeared HLA-restricted, with HLA associations seemingly driven largely by CMV exposure. Strong co-occurrence of HLA alleles, especially DR and DQ, made assigning TCR associations to individual alleles difficult. Cytomegalovirus status was reported to be diagnosed by the classifier with high specificity and sensitivity in both the original and validation cohorts. While some public TCRs were present in many individuals, most TCR sequences turned up only very rarely across donors. The sequencing pipeline was judged likely to have produced a cluster of highly shared sequence variants as a technical artifact. A later genetic analysis associated a missense DCLRE1C variant with V-gene and J-gene trimming of TCR beta chains, and an independent cohort replicated the association. Three of the identified cytomegalovirus-associated TCR beta chains were confirmed in vitro to be specific for cytomegalovirus antigens. In the study, 150 to 200 TCR beta chains were listed as associated with cytomegalovirus. Correlated functional status among segregating V segments might be attributable to linkage disequilibrium, but an unknown experimental factor could not be ruled out. In this cohort, only TCR beta chains were sequenced, and detectable features were limited by the absence of alpha or paired-chain data. For the cohort, immune exposure information was limited to CMV serostatus. A later analysis reported that several top co-occurrence clusters appeared linked to parvovirus B19, influenza, CMV and Epstein-Barr virus. In an earlier analysis of around 500 of the donors, most TCR beta V segments appeared in productive rearrangements about 87% or about 30% of the time, broadly matching IMGT annotations. HLA typing was unavailable for some donors at each locus, so association tests used only the typed subset. In a later analysis, some 18,000 TCR beta sequences were associated with specific HLA alleles at a false discovery rate of 0.05. A further reported finding was that TCR beta sequences accurately predicted the HLA-A and HLA-B alleles for most subjects in the first cohort. The presence/absence analyses assumed that sequencing depth was roughly uniform across donors, and that assumption may not be true. The authors suggested that the approach could potentially be extended to other disease states and immunological phenotypes.

A word on this clone: No antigen is known for it. Base qualities are not recorded, but no much larger clone differs from it by a single base.

This clonotype originated in a woman in her twenties or thirties in good health and CMV-seropositive. Sequenced input: PBMCs. The chain couples TRBV7-9 to TRBJ2-1, and 10 junction bases match TRBD2. The nucleotides read TGTGCCAGCAGCTTAGGGGTAGCGGGGGGCCACTATGAGCAGTTCTTC. This yields the protein CASSLGVAGGHYEQFF.